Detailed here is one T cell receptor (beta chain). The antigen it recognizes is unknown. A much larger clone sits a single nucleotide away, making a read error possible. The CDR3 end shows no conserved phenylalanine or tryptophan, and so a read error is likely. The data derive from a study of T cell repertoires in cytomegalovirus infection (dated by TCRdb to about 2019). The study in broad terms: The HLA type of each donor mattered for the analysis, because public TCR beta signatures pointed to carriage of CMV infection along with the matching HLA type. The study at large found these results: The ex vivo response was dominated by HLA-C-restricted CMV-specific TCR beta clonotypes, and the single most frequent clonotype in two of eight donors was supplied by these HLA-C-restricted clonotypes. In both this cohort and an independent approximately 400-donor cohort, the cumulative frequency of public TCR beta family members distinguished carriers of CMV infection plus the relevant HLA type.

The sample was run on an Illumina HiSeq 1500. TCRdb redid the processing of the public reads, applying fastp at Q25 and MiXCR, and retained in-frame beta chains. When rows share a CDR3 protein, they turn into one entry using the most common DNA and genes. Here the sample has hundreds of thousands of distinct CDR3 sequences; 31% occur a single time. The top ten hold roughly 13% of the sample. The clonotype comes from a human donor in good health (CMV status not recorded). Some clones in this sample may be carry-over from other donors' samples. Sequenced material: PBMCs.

In nucleotides, the sequence is TGTGCCAGCAGCGGTTCCGGGTCCAGCTCCTACAATGAGCAGTTCTTA. This yields the protein CASSGSGSSSYNEQFL. The receptor chain draws on TRBV7-6 and TRBJ2-1; no D gene can be assigned with confidence. V is pared back by 5 bases and J by 0 bases, with 14 bases lying between the germline termini. The CDR3 has 16 amino acids, counting both end residues. Only CDR3 DNA is held: 48 bases, read in frame from base 1. From the germline V gene, CDR1 is SGHVS and CDR2 is FNYEAQ.